Listed here are 25 T cell receptor beta chains from one sample, sequenced in a study of T cells in Graves' hyperthyroidism and ophthalmopathy. Amplification of TCR beta CDR3 regions used RNA as the template. TCR CDR3 regions were first amplified by RT-PCR with HTBI primers. TCRdb processed the multiplex PCR reads anew with MiXCR; each CDR3 protein has one entry. The data contain roughly 740,000 distinct CDR3 sequences, roughly 15% of them seen just once; the ten biggest clones take up around 8.1%. The sequencing sample was made of blood. Receptors originate from a man between 18 and 35 years old with Graves' hyperthyroidism.

The rearrangement uses TRBV28 and TRBJ2-3; 12 bases match TRBD2. After removal of 5 bases from V and 5 bases from J, the junction contained 8 bases not matched to a gene. This CDR3 is built from 16 residues. CDR1 is MDHEN, CDR2 SYDVKM, per germline. CDR3 region: CASSRGLAGGLDTQYF. The CDR3, as DNA: TGTGCCAGCAGTCGGGGGCTAGCGGGAGGGTTAGATACGCAGTATTTT.

This clonotype was seen a handful of times. At one end the junction does not follow the germline gene, possibly because of a read error. The gene calls are TRBV24-1 and TRBJ2-2; 7 bases match TRBD1. Germline assignment: CDR1 KGHDR and CDR2 SFDVKD. This CDR3 is built from 17 residues. The CDR3, as DNA: TGTGCCACCAGTGATTTCCTTCCCAGGGGGAACACCGAGGAGCTGTTTTTT. It specifies CATSDFLPRGNTEELFF.

This chain joins TRBV30 and TRBJ1-5; D gene ambiguous. This CDR3 is 13 amino acids long. CDR1 is GTSNPN and CDR2 is SVGIG in the germline V gene (reference sequence). Trimming pared 2 bases from V and 4 bases from J, leaving 9 bases between. For the CDR3, the DNA is TGTGCCTGGAGTAACAGCCAAAATCAGCCCCAGCATTTT. It encodes CAWSNSQNQPQHF. The full variable domain, in which reference TRBV30 and TRBJ1-5 provide the parts outside the CDR3, is SQTIHQWPATLVQPVGSPLSLECTVEGTSNPNLYWYRQAAGRGLQLLFYSVGIGQISSEVPQNLSASRPQDRQFILSSKKLLLSDSGFYLCAWSNSQNQPQHFGDGTRLSIL.

This clonotype was seen only a few times. V usage is TRBV6-2 or TRBV6-3 and J usage is TRBJ2-7; D might be TRBD1 (7 bases). The CDR3 runs to 14 residues. V lost 5 bases to trimming and J lost 2 bases, with 13 bases between them. From germline, CDR1 is MNHEY and CDR2 SVGEGT. This CDR3 reads CASSAGQMTYEQYF. The CDR3 bases are TGTGCCAGCAGTGCGGGACAGATGACCTACGAGCAGTACTTC.

There are many counts of this clonotype. The chain links TRBV10-3 to TRBJ2-7; tentative D call: TRBD2 (6 bases). The CDR3 runs to 14 residues. Trimming pared 10 bases from V and 3 bases from J, leaving 19 bases between. Germline CDR1 reads ENHRY; CDR2 reads SYGVKD. CDR3 DNA sequence: TGTGCCACGACGGGAGAATCGGGGCACTACGAGCAGTACTTC. Encoded protein: CATTGESGHYEQYF.

This clonotype has just a few counts. V usage is TRBV29-1 and J usage is TRBJ1-1; TRBD1 agrees at 7 bases. Germline V lookup: CDR1 SQVTM, CDR2 ANQGSEA. The V segment lost 4 bases and the J segment 1 base; nucleotides outside the gene matches: 12. The CDR3 length is 16 residues. CDR3 nucleotides: TGCAGCGTTGGAGGGGGCGTAAGGCTTGCGAACACTGAAGCTTTCTTT. Translating it yields CSVGGGVRLANTEAFF.

This clonotype was observed a few times. This chain uses TRBV6-2 or TRBV6-3 with TRBJ2-7; 8 bases agree with TRBD2. Trimming cost V 2 bases and J 6 bases; bases outside gene matches: 6. CDR3 length equals 14 residues. CDR1 is MNHEY, CDR2 SVGEGT, per germline. The CDR3 region has the DNA TGTGCCAGCAGTTACCTCGGGCTAGCGGGCGAGCAGTACTTC. Encoded protein: CASSYLGLAGEQYF.

The rearrangement links TRBV4-2 to TRBJ1-1; D might be TRBD1 (5 bases). CDR1 and CDR2 (germline): LGHNA, YNFKEQ. Between the trimmed V and J ends, which lost 3 bases and 4 bases, there was a span of 12 bases. The CDR3 is 14 amino acids. CDR3 loop: CASSQKPGTTEAFF. As DNA, the CDR3 is TGTGCCAGCAGCCAGAAACCTGGGACCACTGAAGCTTTCTTT.

This clonotype was detected a few times. The rearrangement joins TRBV28 to TRBJ2-7, with D tentatively TRBD2 (5 bases). CDR3 size: 14 residues. Trimming cost V 3 bases and J 7 bases, with 16 bases left between them. Germline-derived CDR1 and CDR2 are MDHEN and SYDVKM. In DNA, the CDR3 is TGTGCCAGCAGTTTCGTGAGGGAACCGGGTGAGCAGTACTTC. This sequence encodes CASSFVREPGEQYF.

This clonotype was recorded a few times. The chain carries TRBV19 and TRBJ2-6; weak D call: TRBD2 (6 bases). CDR3 length equals 15 residues. Trimming stripped 11 bases from V and 0 bases from J, with 14 bases between. The V gene's germline CDR1 is LNHDA and CDR2 SQIVND (reference sequence). The CDR3 DNA reads TGTGCCTCGAAAGCGGGCGACTCTGGGGCCAACGTCCTGACTTTC. Translation gives CASKAGDSGANVLTF.

In this sample, this clonotype turned up a few times. CDR3 sequence: CSARDPQGRADTQYF. As DNA, the CDR3 is TGCAGTGCTAGAGATCCTCAGGGCCGGGCAGATACGCAGTATTTT. The gene calls are TRBV20-1 and TRBJ2-3; tentatively, D is TRBD1 (5 bases). Germline CDR1 and CDR2: DFQATT and SNEGSKA (reference sequence). V was cut by 0 bases and J by 4 bases, with 14 bases left in between. The CDR3 contains 15 residues.

In this sample, this clonotype turned up many times. The chain joins TRBV28 to TRBJ2-5, with D hard to call. The CDR3 runs 16 residues. From germline, CDR1 is MDHEN and CDR2 SYDVKM. V dropped 7 bases and J dropped 2 bases, with 20 bases sitting between them. CDR3 amino acids: CASKTDRFRSQETQYF. The CDR3, as DNA: TGTGCCAGCAAAACAGACCGGTTCCGCTCACAAGAGACCCAGTACTTC.

This clonotype has ten or more counts. V gene TRBV7-2 combines with J gene TRBJ2-1; 7 positions match TRBD2. Germline V CDR1 and CDR2: SGHTA, FQGNSA. The CDR3 runs to 15 residues. V lost 5 bases to trimming and J lost 8 bases; unmatched junction nucleotides: 12. CDR3 sequence reads: CASSRAGATVDEQFF. CDR3 in DNA: TGTGCCAGCAGCAGGGCGGGAGCCACGGTCGATGAGCAGTTCTTC.

This clonotype occurred many times. The chain links TRBV12-3 or TRBV12-4 to TRBJ1-2; 11 nucleotides match TRBD1. Trimming took 8 bases from V and 6 from J; bases not matched to a gene: 8. CDR3 length: 14 residues. The DNA for the CDR3 is TGTGCCAGCCTCTGGGGACAGGGGGATCATGGCTACACCTTC. It codes for CASLWGQGDHGYTF.

This clonotype came up a few times. The chain joins TRBV20-1 to TRBJ1-1; TRBD1 matches at 7 bases. The J segment lost 0 bases and the V segment lost 6 bases, leaving 4 bases of the junction unmatched. Germline CDR1 is DFQATT and CDR2 is SNEGSKA (reference sequence). The CDR3 is made up of 13 amino acids. The CDR3 loop reads CSAWTGLNTEAFF. CDR3 in DNA: TGCAGTGCCTGGACAGGCCTGAACACTGAAGCTTTCTTT.

V is TRBV7-2 and J is TRBJ2-3; D is undetermined. V was cut by 3 bases and J by 5 bases, with 9 bases left in between. Germline V lookup: CDR1 SGHTA, CDR2 FQGNSA. The CDR3 has 13 residues. The DNA of the CDR3 is TGTGCCAGCAGCTTCCTATACCAAGATACGCAGTATTTT. Protein sequence: CASSFLYQDTQYF.

This clonotype was observed many times. The V call is TRBV11-2, the J call TRBJ2-7; D not resolved. Germline V CDR1 and CDR2: SGHAT, FQNNGV. This CDR3 has 14 amino acids. Between the trimmed V and J ends, which lost 6 bases and 6 bases, there was a span of 18 bases. In nucleotides, the CDR3 is TGTGCCAGCAGACCAGCCGGACCTACTTCCGAGCAGTACTTC. Translated, it gives CASRPAGPTSEQYF.

This clonotype was observed at least ten times. V gene TRBV7-9 combines with J gene TRBJ1-5; TRBD1 matches at 9 bases. The V gene's germline CDR1 is SEHNR and CDR2 FQNEAQ (reference sequence). The V segment lost 5 bases and the J segment 6 bases; nucleotides outside the gene matches: 5. CDR3 length equals 14 residues. The CDR3 region is CASSGGQGVQPQHF. The CDR3 coding sequence is TGTGCCAGCAGCGGGGGACAGGGTGTTCAGCCCCAGCATTTT.

This clonotype came up many times. The chain is built from TRBV12-3 or TRBV12-4 and TRBJ2-1, with 7 bases lining up with TRBD1. The CDR3 totals 13 residues. Trimming removed 6 bases from V and 8 bases from J; junction bases left unmatched: 7. The CDR3 DNA follows: TGTGCCAGCAGCTCGGGACAGAAACATGAGCAGTTCTTC. Translated, it gives CASSSGQKHEQFF.

This clonotype was picked up many times. No DNA is shown, since the ends of the CDR3 on it are uncertain; the CDR3 is the one TCRdb lists. The V and J genes are TRBV28 and TRBJ2-1; the tabulated D call, TRBD2, remains unverified against the DNA. The CDR3 totals 18 residues, both ends included. CDR1 MDHEN and CDR2 SYDVKM come from the germline V gene. The CDR3 reads CASSTSGLAGRHENEQFF.

This clonotype was seen a handful of times. A much larger clone differs by one base, so this may be a read error. The chain is built from TRBV18 and TRBJ2-1, with no clear D. The CDR3 runs 15 residues. The germline V gene encodes CDR1 KGHSH and CDR2 LQKENI. CDR3 sequence: CASSQSHFSHNEQFF. DNA of the CDR3: TGTGCCAGCTCACAAAGCCATTTCTCCCACAATGAGCAGTTCTTC.

A few counts support this clonotype. V and J are TRBV3-1 and TRBJ2-1; 8 bases are shared with TRBD2. V was clipped by 0 bases and J by 8 bases; unmatched bases: 18. The length of the CDR3 is 19 residues. Germline V gene data show CDR1 as LGHDT and CDR2 as YNNKEL (reference sequence). CDR3 protein: CASSQDPRRAGVRYDEQFF. CDR3 DNA sequence: TGTGCCAGCAGCCAAGACCCCAGGCGAGCGGGAGTTCGGTACGATGAGCAGTTCTTC.

This clonotype was seen a handful of times. The J gene is TRBJ2-6, the V gene TRBV5-1; D ambiguous. Germline V lookup: CDR1 SGHRS, CDR2 YFSETQ. There are 17 residues in the CDR3. V lost 0 bases, J lost 0 bases, and 10 bases lay in between. As DNA, the CDR3 is TGCGCCAGCAGCTTGGAACCGCCGAACTCTGGGGCCAACGTCCTGACTTTC. Translated: CASSLEPPNSGANVLTF.

This clonotype was counted at least ten times. The gene calls are TRBV28 and TRBJ2-3; 8 bases agree with TRBD2. Germline V gives CDR1 MDHEN, CDR2 SYDVKM. V lost 5 bases and J lost 4; bases outside the gene matches: 11. The CDR3 length is 16 residues. The CDR3 region is CASSPLGGLVADTQYF. The CDR3 bases are TGTGCCAGCAGTCCCTTAGGGGGACTAGTAGCAGATACGCAGTATTTT. The full variable domain, its missing parts supplied by reference TRBV28 and TRBJ2-3, is DVKVTQSSRYLVKRTGEKVFLECVQDMDHENMFWYRQDPGLGLRLIYFSYDVKMKEKGDIPEGYSVSREKKERFSLILESASTNQTSMYLCASSPLGGLVADTQYFGPGTRLTVL.

The gene calls are TRBV11-2 and TRBJ2-7, with 7 bases identical to TRBD2. The CDR3 runs to 15 residues. Germline assignment: CDR1 SGHAT and CDR2 FQNNGV. J gave up 4 bases and V 5 bases, and 11 bases lay outside the gene matches. CDR3: CASSMSGAVKYEQYF. The CDR3 bases are TGTGCCAGCAGCATGAGCGGGGCGGTTAAATACGAGCAGTACTTC.